This TCR beta chain stems from a study of T cells in Graves' hyperthyroidism and ophthalmopathy. Exclusion criteria comprised uncontrolled infection, other autoimmune disease, pregnancy or lactation. Regarding the study as a whole: By a 13 V-J model, ophthalmopathy was set apart from stable hyperthyroidism. Most clonotypes expanded in thyroid above 0.001 were likewise present in blood. Ophthalmopathy was model-predicted a median 6.5 months pre-onset.

RNA transcripts were the template for amplifying TCR beta CDR3 regions. Using the HTBI primer set, a first-round RT-PCR was run on the TCR CDR3. TCRdb called the multiplex PCR reads again in MiXCR, with one record for every CDR3 protein. The data hold approximately 640,000 distinct CDR3 sequences, with about 45% observed a single time. This clonotype was picked up one time. What it recognizes is unknown. CDR1 and CDR2 from the germline V gene are ENHRY and SYGVKD. V was trimmed by 10 bases and J by 0 bases, leaving 13 bases between them. CDR3 length: 13 residues. The chain employs TRBV10-3 and TRBJ2-7; a weak D match, TRBD1 (5 bases). The specimen sequenced was peripheral blood or thyroid tissue (not recorded which). The receptor's source is an adult man with Graves' disease, either hyperthyroidism or ophthalmopathy (not recorded which). CDR3 nucleotides: TGTGCCAACACCGGCAGGGTCTCCTACGAGCAGTACTTC. Amino acid sequence: CANTGRVSYEQYF.